This T cell receptor beta chain was profiled in a study of T-cell memory formation after mild COVID-19. General observations from the study: Clones that contracted clustered mainly in CM and EM if CD4+ and in EMRA if CD8+.

TCRdb re-called the 5' RACE reads with MiXCR, one entry per CDR3 protein. The table shows about 140,000 distinct CDR3 sequences, with 14% occurring only once. Germline loops: CDR1 LGHNA, CDR2 YSLEER. The V end was cut by 1 base, the J end by 5 bases, with 18 bases between. The CDR3 covers 17 residues. The table lists this clonotype with many counts. The antigen is undetermined. This chain connects TRBV4-3 to TRBJ2-4; D possibly corresponds to TRBD2 (6 bases). The sequence was obtained from an adult woman who had mild COVID-19 (a few samples of this study predate the infection). Cell type and time point are not known. Sequencing was done on a sample of PBMCs or a T cell subset sorted from them (not recorded which). The CDR3 DNA is TGCGCCAGCAGCCAAGGATCGAGTAGCGGCCCGGAAAACATTCAGTACTTC. Translation gives CASSQGSSSGPENIQYF.